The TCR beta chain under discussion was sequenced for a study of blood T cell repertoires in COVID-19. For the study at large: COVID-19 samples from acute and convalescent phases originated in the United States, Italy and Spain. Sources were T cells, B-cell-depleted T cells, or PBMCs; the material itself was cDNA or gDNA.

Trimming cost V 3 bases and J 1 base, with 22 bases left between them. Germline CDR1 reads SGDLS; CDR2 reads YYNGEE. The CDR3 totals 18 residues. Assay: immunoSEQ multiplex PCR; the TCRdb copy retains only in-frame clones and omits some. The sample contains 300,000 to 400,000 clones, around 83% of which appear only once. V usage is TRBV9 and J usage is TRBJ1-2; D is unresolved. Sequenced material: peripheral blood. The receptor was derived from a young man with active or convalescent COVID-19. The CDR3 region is CASSGPEELGGLNYGYTF. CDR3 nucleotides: TGTGCCAGCAGCGGCCCGGAGGAGTTGGGAGGGCTTAACTATGGCTACACCTTC.